The entry below gives a single TCR beta chain sequence along with its context. Its specificity is unknown. This sample stems from a study of cytomegalovirus exposure and HLA in healthy donors. General study results and limits: A cluster of highly shared sequence variants was likely a sequencing artifact. Analysis was performed later, and it showed HLA-associated TCR beta chains to be more clonally expanded than equally common others. For most TCR beta V segments, an earlier analysis put the productive rate at about 87% or about 30% of the time.

The PCR ran on 60 Vbeta and 13 Jbeta primers. TCRdb keeps only in-frame clones here, not all; method: immunoSEQ multiplex PCR. The sample includes under 85,000 clones, more than 75% seen only once; the top ten take under 3.5%. From germline, CDR1 is SGHNT and CDR2 YYREEE (reference sequence). This CDR3 comprises 16 residues. Trimming cost V 4 bases and J 0 bases, with 15 bases left between them. Specimen: PBMCs. This receptor was obtained from a man between 18 and 29 years old in good health and CMV-seronegative. The rearrangement links TRBV5-4 to TRBJ2-3; D possibly corresponds to TRBD2 (7 bases). The CDR3 sequence is CASSQGGGRSTDTQYF. DNA of the CDR3: TGTGCCAGCAGCCAAGGGGGGGGACGGAGCACAGATACGCAGTATTTT.